Here is one T cell receptor beta chain with its context. Antigen unknown. The PCR was carried out with 60 Vbeta primers and 13 Jbeta primers. Only in-frame clones appear in the TCRdb table, and some are missing; sequencing was by immunoSEQ multiplex PCR. The data show over 70,000 clones, with about 72% seen just once and roughly 2.2% held by the top ten. The record originates from a study of cytomegalovirus exposure and HLA in healthy donors. General study findings and limits: The HLA-A and HLA-B alleles of most subjects were reportedly predicted accurately from TCR beta sequences. More clonal expansion characterized HLA-associated TCR beta chains than equally common others in a later analysis.

Sequencing used PBMCs. The receptor's source is a man younger than 45 in good health and CMV-seronegative.

CDR3 DNA: TGTGCCAGCAGCTTAGACTGGTCAGATACGCAGTATTTT. It encodes CASSLDWSDTQYF. The V and J genes are TRBV7-9 and TRBJ2-3; no reliable D call. This CDR3 spans 13 amino acids. With 1 base removed from V and 4 bases from J, the gap between germline ends came to 6 bases. Germline V gene data show CDR1 as SEHNR and CDR2 as FQNEAQ (reference sequence).